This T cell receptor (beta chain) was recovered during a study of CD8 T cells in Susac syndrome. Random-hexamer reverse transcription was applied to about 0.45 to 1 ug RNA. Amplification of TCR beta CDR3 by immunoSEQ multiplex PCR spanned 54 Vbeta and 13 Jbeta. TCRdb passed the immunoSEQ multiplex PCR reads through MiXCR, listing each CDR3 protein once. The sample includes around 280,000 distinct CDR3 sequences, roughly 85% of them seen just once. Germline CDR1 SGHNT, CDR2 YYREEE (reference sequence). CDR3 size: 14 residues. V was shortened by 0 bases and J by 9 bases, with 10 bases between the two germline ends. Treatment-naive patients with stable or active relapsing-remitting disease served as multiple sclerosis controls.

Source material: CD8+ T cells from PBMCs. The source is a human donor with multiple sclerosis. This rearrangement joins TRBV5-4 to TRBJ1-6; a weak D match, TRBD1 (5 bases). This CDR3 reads CASSLGRGSSPLHF. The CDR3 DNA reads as TGTGCCAGCAGCTTGGGAAGGGGTAGTTCACCCCTCCACTTT. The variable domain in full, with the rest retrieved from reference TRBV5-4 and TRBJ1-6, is ETGVTQSPTHLIKTRGQQVTLRCSSQSGHNTVSWYQQALGQGPQFIFQYYREEENGRGNFPPRFSGLQFPNYSSELNVNALELDDSALYLCASSLGRGSSPLHFGNGTRLTVT.